The next 15 T cell receptor beta chains were all read from a single sample in a study of blood T cell repertoires in COVID-19. Using immunoSEQ multiplex PCR, the repertoire was profiled, and TCRdb retains in-frame clones only, with some absent. The table has around 300,000 clones, approximately 83% seen once; the top ten hold 2% to 2.5%. The sequenced material came from peripheral blood. The origin of the receptors is a woman aged 25 to 39 who had recovered from COVID-19.

The chain links TRBV6-2 or TRBV6-3 to TRBJ2-1; 12 positions match TRBD2. The ends lost 5 bases at V and 7 bases at J; junction bases unmatched: 3. CDR1 and CDR2 from the germline V gene are MNHEY and SVGEGT. The length of the CDR3 is 14 residues. DNA of the CDR3: TGTGCCAGCAGTCAAGGACTAGCGGGAAATGAGCAGTTCTTC. Encoded protein: CASSQGLAGNEQFF.

This sequence joins TRBV3-1 (or the pseudogene TRBV3-2) and TRBJ2-7; TRBD2 aligns across 7 bases. The CDR3 covers 16 residues. From germline, CDR1 is LGHDT and CDR2 YNNKEL (reference sequence). V was pared by 8 bases and J by 1 base, with 14 bases of the junction left unmatched. The CDR3 DNA sequence: TGTGCCAGCCGATTTAAAGCGGGGCCTTGTTCCTACGAGCAGTACTTC. Translated: CASRFKAGPCSYEQYF.

The rearrangement links TRBV12-5 to TRBJ1-2; D is perhaps TRBD1 (6 bases). Trimming shortened V by 4 bases and J by 7 bases, and 16 bases separated the two germline ends. Per germline, CDR1 LGHNT and CDR2 FRNRAP. The CDR3 consists of 14 residues. The CDR3 here is CASGSRQGSSGYTF. CDR3 nucleotides: TGTGCTAGTGGTTCCCGGCAGGGGAGTTCTGGCTACACCTTC.

The chain links TRBV10-1 to TRBJ2-1; 10 bases agree with TRBD2. Germline CDR1 is WNHNN and CDR2 is SYGVQD (reference sequence). CDR3 length equals 15 residues. J lost 4 bases, V lost 3 bases, and 3 bases had no gene match. CDR3 coding DNA: TGCGCCAGCAGTGAAGCGGGGGGGCCGTACAATGAGCAGTTCTTC. This sequence encodes CASSEAGGPYNEQFF.

The V and J genes are TRBV5-1 and TRBJ2-7, with 9 nucleotides matching TRBD1. With V trimmed by 4 bases and J by 1 base, 6 bases remained unmatched. This CDR3 has 15 residues. CDR1 and CDR2 (germline): SGHRS, YFSETQ. The CDR3 spells CASSEGQGSSYEQYF. The CDR3 region has the DNA TGCGCCAGCAGCGAGGGACAGGGTAGTTCCTACGAGCAGTACTTC.

CDR3 sequence (DNA): TGTGCCGGAAAAGCGGGACCCGAAGAGACCCAGTACTTC. The encoded protein is CAGKAGPEETQYF. The chain combines TRBV28 with TRBJ2-5; 7 bases match TRBD2. V dropped 11 bases and J dropped 3; count of bases not matched to a gene: 9. The V gene's germline CDR1 is MDHEN and CDR2 SYDVKM. CDR3 length: 13 residues.

The chain uses TRBV7-9 and TRBJ1-3, with 8 bases matching TRBD1. Germline loops: CDR1 SEHNR, CDR2 FQNEAQ (reference sequence). The CDR3 has 15 amino acids. The V segment lost 4 bases and the J segment 2 bases; nucleotides outside the gene matches: 4. This CDR3 reads CASSSGQATGNTIYF. CDR3 sequence (DNA): TGTGCCAGCAGCTCGGGACAGGCGACTGGAAACACCATATATTTT.

The chain links TRBV6-5 to TRBJ2-1, with 7 bases that match TRBD2. J was trimmed by 4 bases and V by 7 bases; bases with no gene match: 4. Germline lookup yields CDR1 MNHEY and CDR2 SVGAGI. CDR3 length: 13 residues. CDR3 sequence reads: CASTWEGYNEQFF. As DNA, the CDR3 is TGTGCCAGCACCTGGGAGGGTTACAATGAGCAGTTCTTC.

The chain is built from TRBV7-2 and TRBJ2-5; tentatively, D is TRBD1 (6 bases). Germline V gene data show CDR1 as SGHTA and CDR2 as FQGNSA. V gave up 4 bases and J gave up 5 bases, with 11 bases separating them. The CDR3 has 13 residues. This CDR3 is CASSSRQAETQYF. In nucleotides, the CDR3 is TGTGCCAGCAGCTCAAGACAGGCTGAGACCCAGTACTTC.

V gene TRBV7-2 combines with J gene TRBJ2-7; 7 bases line up with TRBD2. V dropped 5 bases and J dropped 3; count of bases not matched to a gene: 10. CDR1 and CDR2 from the germline V gene are SGHTA and FQGNSA. This CDR3 has 15 residues. The CDR3 spells CASSPPGPSGYEQYF. The CDR3 nucleotides read TGTGCCAGCAGCCCTCCCGGCCCTAGCGGCTACGAGCAGTACTTC.

This clone was recorded once. The chain uses TRBV6-5 and TRBJ2-7; tentatively, D is TRBD2 (6 bases). CDR1 MNHEY and CDR2 SVGAGI come from the germline V gene. V lost 3 bases and J lost 5, with 11 bases in between. The CDR3 is made up of 13 amino acids. CDR3 in DNA: TGTGCCAGCAGTTATAACGGCGGGGACGAGCAGTACTTC. It yields the protein CASSYNGGDEQYF.

V and J are TRBV28 and TRBJ2-5, with TRBD1 matching over 9 bases. The CDR3 extends over 15 amino acids. The V gene end was trimmed by 4 bases and the J gene end by 4 bases; junction bases not matched to a gene: 7. Germline loops: CDR1 MDHEN, CDR2 SYDVKM. In DNA form, the CDR3 reads TGTGCCAGCAGTTCTATGGGACAGGGAGGAGAGACCCAGTACTTC. It specifies CASSSMGQGGETQYF.

This chain uses TRBV14 with TRBJ1-3, with D possibly TRBD1 on 6 matching bases. Germline V CDR1 and CDR2: SGHDN, FVKESK. The V gene lost 6 bases and the J gene lost 0 bases, with 15 bases spanning the gap. The CDR3 length is 16 residues. CDR3 nucleotides: TGTGCCAGCAGTTACTCCGGGACAAACTCTGGAAACACCATATATTTT. This encodes CASSYSGTNSGNTIYF.

This clone appeared once. This could be a read error, since a much larger clone is one nucleotide away. The chain is built from TRBV7-2 and TRBJ1-5; 9 bases align to TRBD1. Germline V gives CDR1 SGHTA, CDR2 FQGNSA. J gave up 1 base and V 5 bases, and 3 bases lay outside the gene matches. The CDR3 runs to 15 residues. The DNA for the CDR3 is TGTGCCAGCAGCCCGGGACAGGGAAGCAATCAGCCCCAGCATTTT. It codes for CASSPGQGSNQPQHF.

The J gene is TRBJ1-1, the V gene TRBV28; D is unclear. The length of the CDR3 is 15 residues. Deletions cut 4 bases from V and 6 bases from J, with 18 bases between. Germline V gene sequence: CDR1 MDHEN, CDR2 SYDVKM. CDR3 sequence (DNA): TGTGCCAGCAGTTCCTCGACGGGGTACCGAGCTGAAGCTTTCTTT. Its translation is CASSSSTGYRAEAFF.